This TCR beta chain was profiled in a study of blood T cell repertoires in COVID-19. The sample holds one count of this clone. In the study's own analysis: The authors estimated nucleated cell counts from reference gene primer amplification. The assay was immunoSEQ multiplex PCR, and TCRdb's table has in-frame clones only and misses some. The V and J calls and clone size are taken from that table; D and trimming were inferred from the DNA. The sample shows about 290,000 clones, approximately 86% of them seen only once. This CDR3 region has 17 residues. Germline assignment: CDR1 LGHNA and CDR2 YNFKEQ. The junction had 9 bases not matched to a gene; V was cut back by 0 bases and J by 4 bases.

The chain links TRBV4-2 to TRBJ1-1; 9 bases map to TRBD1. The sample consisted of peripheral blood. The clonotype originates from a woman aged 45-60 years with active or convalescent COVID-19. The CDR3 here is CASSQDIGTGKTTEAFF. CDR3 bases: TGTGCCAGCAGCCAAGATATCGGGACAGGGAAGACCACTGAAGCTTTCTTT.